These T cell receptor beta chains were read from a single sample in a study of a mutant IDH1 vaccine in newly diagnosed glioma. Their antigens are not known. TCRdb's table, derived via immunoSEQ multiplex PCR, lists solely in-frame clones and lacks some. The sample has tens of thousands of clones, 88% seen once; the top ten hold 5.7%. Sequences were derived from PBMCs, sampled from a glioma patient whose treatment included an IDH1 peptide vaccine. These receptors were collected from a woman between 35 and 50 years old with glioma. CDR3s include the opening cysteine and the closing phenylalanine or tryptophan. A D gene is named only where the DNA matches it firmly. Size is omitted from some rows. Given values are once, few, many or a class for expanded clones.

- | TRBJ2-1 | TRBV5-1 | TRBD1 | TGCGCCAGCAGCTTTTCCCCCCGATTAGGGGGCGTATACAATGAGCAGTTCTTC | CASSFSPRLGGVYNEQFF
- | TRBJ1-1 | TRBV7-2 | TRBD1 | TGTGCCAGCAGCATACAGGGGGCGAGAATGAACACTGAAGCTTTCTTT | CASSIQGARMNTEAFF
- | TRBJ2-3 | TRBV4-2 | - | TGTGCCAGCAGCCTACCGACTGTTCTAAGCACAGATACGCAGTATTTT | CASSLPTVLSTDTQYF
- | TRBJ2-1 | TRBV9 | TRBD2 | TGTGCCAGCAGCGTAAGGCTAGCGGGACAAGGTTACAATGAGCAGTTCTTC | CASSVRLAGQGYNEQFF
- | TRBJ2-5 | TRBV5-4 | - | TGTGCCAGCAGCGCGGGTCCAGCGGAACAAGAGACCCAGTACTTC | CASSAGPAEQETQYF
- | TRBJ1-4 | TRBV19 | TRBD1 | TGTGCCAGTAGTAAGGGACAGGGAAGTGGACCTATTCGTGAAAAACTGTTTTTT | CASSKGQGSGPIREKLFF
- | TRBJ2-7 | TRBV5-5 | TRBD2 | TGTGCCAGCAGCATTAAGGGGAGCGGGGCGTTCTCCTACGAGCAGTACTTC | CASSIKGSGAFSYEQYF
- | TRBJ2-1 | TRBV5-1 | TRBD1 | TGCGCCAGCAGCTTCACAGGGGGTAAGCAGTTCTTC | CASSFTGGKQFF
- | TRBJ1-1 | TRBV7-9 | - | TGTGCCAGCAGCTTTATAAAGCCCACTGAAGCTTTCTTT | CASSFIKPTEAFF
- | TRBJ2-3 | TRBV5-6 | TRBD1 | TGTGCCAGCAGCTTGGCCCGACAGGGGGCAGAAACAGATACGCAGTATTTT | CASSLARQGAETDTQYF
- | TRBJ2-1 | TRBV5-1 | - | TGCGCCAGCAGGTCCGGGGCGGTCTCCTCCTACAATGAGCAGTTCTTC | CASRSGAVSSYNEQFF
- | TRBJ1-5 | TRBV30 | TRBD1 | TGTGCCTGGAGTCACAACAGGGGGTTATCGCAATTTAGCAATCAGCCCCAGCATTTT | CAWSHNRGLSQFSNQPQHF
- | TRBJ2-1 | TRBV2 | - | TGTGCCAGCAGTGAAAGGGGGGCCCGGTCGGGCAATGAGCAGTTCTTC | CASSERGARSGNEQFF
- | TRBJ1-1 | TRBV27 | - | TGTGCCAGCAGGCGTCTCATAAACACTGAAGCTTTCTTT | CASRRLINTEAFF
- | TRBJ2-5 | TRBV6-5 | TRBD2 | TGTGCCAGCAGTCCCCCGGGGGGTGTGACCCAGTACTTC | CASSPPGGVTQYF
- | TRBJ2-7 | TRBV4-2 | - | TGTGCCAGCAGCCAAGATCGGTCCCCAACAGGGATCTCCTACGAGCAGTACTTC | CASSQDRSPTGISYEQYF
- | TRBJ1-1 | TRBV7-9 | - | TGTGCCAGCAGCTCACAGGGTATCACTGAAGCTTTCTTT | CASSSQGITEAFF
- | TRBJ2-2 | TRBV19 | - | TGTGCCAGTAGCGTACGAGGAGGGGAGCTGTTTTTT | CASSVRGGELFF
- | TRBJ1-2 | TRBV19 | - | TGTGCCAGTAAAGATAGGGCCCGTTATGGCTACACCTTC | CASKDRARYGYTF
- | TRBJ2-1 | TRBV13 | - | TGTGCCAGCAGCCCCAAGCCCTGGCCTAGCAGGAGAAGTGAGCAGTTCTTC | CASSPKPWPSRRSEQFF
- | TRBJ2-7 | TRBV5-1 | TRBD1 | TGCGCCAGCAGCTCCGAGGGGGACAGGGCCTACGAGCAGTACTTC | CASSSEGDRAYEQYF
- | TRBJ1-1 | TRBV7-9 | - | TGTGCCAGCAGCCCCTGGCGGGGAAAAACCAAGAACACTGAAGCTTTCTTT | CASSPWRGKTKNTEAFF
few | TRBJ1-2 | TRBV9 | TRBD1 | TGTGCCAGCAGCTTTGCCCCCGGACAGGGGGCTTATGGCTACACCTTC | CASSFAPGQGAYGYTF
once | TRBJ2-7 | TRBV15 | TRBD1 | TGTGCCACCAGCAGAGATGAGACAGGGGGGCAATACGAGCAGTACTTC | CATSRDETGGQYEQYF
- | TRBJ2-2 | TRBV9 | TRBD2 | TGTGCCAGCAGCGTGAGGGCGGGGGGAAACACCGGGGAGCTGTTTTTT | CASSVRAGGNTGELFF
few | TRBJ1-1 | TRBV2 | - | TGTGCCAGCAGTGAAGCTAAGGGGCACACTGAAGCTTTCTTT | CASSEAKGHTEAFF
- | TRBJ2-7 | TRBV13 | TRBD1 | TGTGCCAGCAGCTTAGTTTCTGAGACAGGGGGCTACGAGCAGTACTTC | CASSLVSETGGYEQYF
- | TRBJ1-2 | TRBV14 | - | TGTGCCAGCAGCCAAGATCTGGGAAGAGGATTTGGCTACACCTTC | CASSQDLGRGFGYTF
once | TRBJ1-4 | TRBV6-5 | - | TGTGCCAGCAGCGCCTACGGGGGACCTAATGAAAAACTGTTTTTT | CASSAYGGPNEKLFF
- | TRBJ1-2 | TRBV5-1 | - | TGCGCCAGCAGCTTGGCCCTGGACTATGGCTACACCTTC | CASSLALDYGYTF
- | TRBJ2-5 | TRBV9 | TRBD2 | TGTGCCAGCAGCGTAGAGGACGGGAGGGCCAGAGAGACCCAGTACTTC | CASSVEDGRARETQYF
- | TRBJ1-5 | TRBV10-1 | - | TGCGCCAGCAGTGAGGGGGGACTTCAGCCCCAGCATTTT | CASSEGGLQPQHF
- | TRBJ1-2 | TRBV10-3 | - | TGTGCCATCAGTGACCCCTATCGGGGGAGTCCCTATGGCTACACCTTC | CAISDPYRGSPYGYTF
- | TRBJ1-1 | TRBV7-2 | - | TGTGCCTACAACGGGGGGACTGAAGCTTTCTTT | CAYNGGTEAFF
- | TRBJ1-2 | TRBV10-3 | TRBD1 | TGTGCCATCAGTGGGGGACAGGGGGAGTATGGCTACACCTTC | CAISGGQGEYGYTF
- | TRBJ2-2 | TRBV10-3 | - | TGTGCCTCCACCGGGACACCCACCGGGGAGCTGTTTTTT | CASTGTPTGELFF
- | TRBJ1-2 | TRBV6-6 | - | TGTGCCAGCACCCCAGGGCGCGGCTATGGCTACACCTTC | CASTPGRGYGYTF
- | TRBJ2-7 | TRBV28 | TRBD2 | TGTGCCAGCAGTTTGGCGGGGGGGCGGTACGAGCAGTACTTC | CASSLAGGRYEQYF
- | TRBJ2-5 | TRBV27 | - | TGTGCCAGCAGCAAAGGGGAGACCCAGTACTTC | CASSKGETQYF
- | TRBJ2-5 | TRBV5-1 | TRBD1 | TGCGCCAGCAGCTTTGACAGGGTGGAGACCCAGTACTTC | CASSFDRVETQYF
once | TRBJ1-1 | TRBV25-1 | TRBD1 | TGTGCCAGCAGTGCGAACAGGGGCAACACTGAAGCTTTCTTT | CASSANRGNTEAFF
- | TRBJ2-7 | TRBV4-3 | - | TGCGCCAGCAGCCAAGGTTTAGGAGGCTCCTACGAGCAGTACTTC | CASSQGLGGSYEQYF
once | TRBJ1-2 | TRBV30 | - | TGTGCCTGGACCCAGGGAAGGGATGGGGGCTACACCTTC | CAWTQGRDGGYTF
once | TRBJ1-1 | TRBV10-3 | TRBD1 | TGTGCCATCAATAACCGGGACAGGGGGAACACTGAAGCTTTCTTT | CAINNRDRGNTEAFF
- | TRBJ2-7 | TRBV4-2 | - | TGTGCCAGCAGCCGGAGCCAGGGGACCTACGAGCAGTACTTC | CASSRSQGTYEQYF
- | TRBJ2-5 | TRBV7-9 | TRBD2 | TGTGCCAGCAGCCGAGGACTAGCGGGGGTAGAGACCCAGTACTTC | CASSRGLAGVETQYF
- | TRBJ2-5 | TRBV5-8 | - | TGTGCCAGCAGCTTGGCCACGGGGTTAGAGACCCAGTACTTC | CASSLATGLETQYF
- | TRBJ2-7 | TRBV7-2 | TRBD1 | TGTGCCAGCAGCCCGTCCTGGGACAGGGGGATCGAGCAGTACTTC | CASSPSWDRGIEQYF
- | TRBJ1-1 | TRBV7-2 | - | TGTGCCAGCAGCGTAAAAGATGTTTTCCCCCGCGAAGCTTTCTTT | CASSVKDVFPREAFF
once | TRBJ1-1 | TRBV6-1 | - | TGTGCCAGCAGTGAATGGGGATTAGGGACTGAAGCTTTCTTT | CASSEWGLGTEAFF
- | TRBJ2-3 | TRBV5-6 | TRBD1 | TGTGCCAGCAGCTTATTTGAGCAGGGGGGCACAGATACGCAGTATTTT | CASSLFEQGGTDTQYF